One and the same sample provided the 32 T cell receptor beta chains below, sequenced in a study of blood T cells in healthy people across ages. A second PCR of about 7 to 12 cycles used a sample-barcoded 5' primer and a J-beta primer mix. TCRdb analysed the 5' RACE reads with MiXCR anew, one entry per CDR3 protein. The table shows 1.5 million or so distinct CDR3 sequences, with less than 45% occurring only once. The sequencing sample was made of blood. Receptors were obtained from a woman under 30 in good health.

CDR3 in DNA: TGCAGTGCCTATCTGGGGGGGAACACCGGGGAGCTGTTTTTT. Translating it yields CSAYLGGNTGELFF. The chain is built from TRBV20-1 and TRBJ2-2; D is perhaps TRBD2 (6 bases). CDR1 is DFQATT and CDR2 is SNEGSKA in the germline V gene (reference sequence). The V and J ends lost 6 bases and 1 base respectively, with 12 bases between them. The CDR3 runs 14 residues.

This clonotype has just a few counts. The chain links TRBV25-1 to TRBJ2-7, with D possibly matching TRBD2 (6 bases). This CDR3 comprises 15 residues. CDR1 and CDR2 from the germline V gene are MGHDK and SYGVNS. V shed 2 bases and J shed 4 bases, with 15 bases lying between them. Here the CDR3 reads CASSERMVEGYEQYF. In DNA, the CDR3 is TGTGCCAGCAGTGAACGAATGGTGGAGGGTTACGAGCAGTACTTC.

This chain joins TRBV21-1 and TRBJ2-2; the table's TRBD1 call for D was not verified on the DNA. TRBV21-1 is classified as a pseudogene. The CDR3 totals 16 residues. CDR3: CASSYRDRGLSGELFF. In DNA form, the CDR3 reads TGTGCCAGCAGCTACCGGGACAGGGGGCTTAGCGGGGAGCTGTTTTTT.

This clonotype occurred a few times. The CDR3 here is CASRKLARIGEQYF. The CDR3 bases are TGCGCCAGCAGGAAACTAGCGCGGATTGGGGAGCAGTACTTC. The chain has TRBV4-1 and TRBJ2-7; 7 nucleotides match TRBD2. This CDR3 spans 14 amino acids. Germline assignment: CDR1 MGHRA and CDR2 YSYEKL. The V segment lost 6 bases and the J segment 7 bases; nucleotides outside the gene matches: 12.

This clonotype has more than one count but fewer than ten. This chain uses TRBV25-1 with TRBJ1-6; D remains unclear. The germline V gene encodes CDR1 MGHDK and CDR2 SYGVNS. The V and J ends lost 5 bases and 4 bases respectively, with 9 bases between them. There are 14 residues in the CDR3. The CDR3 loop reads CASSTGYYNSPLHF. CDR3 DNA: TGTGCCAGCAGTACCGGTTATTATAATTCACCCCTCCACTTT. The variable domain in full, with the rest retrieved from reference TRBV25-1 and TRBJ1-6, is EADIYQTPRYLVIGTGKKITLECSQTMGHDKMYWYQQDPGMELHLIHYSYGVNSTEKGDLSSESTVSRIRTEHFPLTLESARPSHTSQYLCASSTGYYNSPLHFGNGTRLTVT.

This clonotype has a handful of counts. The rearrangement links TRBV7-2 to TRBJ2-3, with TRBD2 as a possible D gene (6 bases). Germline loops: CDR1 SGHTA, CDR2 FQGNSA. The V end lost 5 bases, the J end lost 4 bases, and 19 bases lay between the germline ends. This CDR3 comprises 16 residues. The CDR3 coding sequence is TGTGCCAGCAGCCCAAGTCGTCGACTAGTGGCAGATACGCAGTATTTT. Its translation: CASSPSRRLVADTQYF.

In this sample, this clonotype turned up a few times. The J gene is TRBJ2-7, the V gene TRBV10-3; tentative D call: TRBD2 (5 bases). With 3 bases removed from V and 7 bases from J, the gap between germline ends came to 16 bases. The CDR3 is made up of 14 amino acids. CDR1 is ENHRY, CDR2 SYGVKD, per germline. The CDR3 nucleotides are TGTGCCATCAGTGAATCCTTCTTAGCGAGGGAGCAGTACTTC. It specifies CAISESFLAREQYF.

This clonotype was counted between two and nine times. The chain joins TRBV6-1 to TRBJ1-1; D uncertain. Per the germline V gene, CDR1 is MNHNS and CDR2 is SASEGT. Between the trimmed V and J ends, which lost 0 bases and 1 base, there was a span of 6 bases. CDR3 length: 14 residues. CDR3 residues: CASSEAPANTEAFF. CDR3 DNA: TGTGCCAGCAGTGAAGCGCCCGCGAACACTGAAGCTTTCTTT.

This sequence joins TRBV6-1 and TRBJ2-4, with a weak D call TRBD1 (7 bases). The CDR3 covers 18 residues. Germline CDR1 and CDR2: MNHNS and SASEGT. The V gene lost 1 base and the J gene lost 15 bases, with 31 bases spanning the gap. The CDR3 region has the DNA TGTGCCAGCAGTGAAGGCAAAGGGGGCCAGCGGGTTGCCTACGAGCTGTACTTC. Protein: CASSEGKGGQRVAYELYF.

Only a few counts were recorded for this clonotype. The chain has TRBV2 and TRBJ2-3, with TRBD2 matching 7 bases. CDR1 and CDR2 from the germline V gene are SNHLY and FYNNEI. V trimming: 2 bases; J trimming: 0 bases; junction bases outside the gene matches: 5. The CDR3 runs to 16 residues. CDR3 DNA: TGTGCCAGCAGTGAAACTAGCGTAACTAGCACAGATACGCAGTATTTT. This sequence encodes CASSETSVTSTDTQYF.

J is TRBJ2-3 and V is TRBV7-8; D may be TRBD1 (5 bases). Germline V gene lookup returns CDR1 SGHVS and CDR2 FQNEAQ. The germline V and J ends were trimmed by 5 bases and 5 bases, with 14 bases remaining between them. The length of the CDR3 is 14 residues. CDR3 sequence reads: CASSVGVPLDTQYF. In DNA, the CDR3 is TGTGCCAGCAGCGTAGGGGTCCCTCTAGATACGCAGTATTTT.

For the CDR3, the DNA is TGTGCCAGCAGCGTTGCTAGCGGGGAGGGCTACGAGCAGTACTTC. Its protein product is CASSVASGEGYEQYF. V gene TRBV9 combines with J gene TRBJ2-7; 9 nucleotides agree with TRBD2. The V segment lost 2 bases and the J segment 3 bases; nucleotides outside the gene matches: 6. Germline CDR1 SGDLS, CDR2 YYNGEE. The CDR3 totals 15 residues.

In its sample, this clonotype was seen many times. The CDR3 DNA reads as TGTGCCAGCAGTCTTGGACGGGACCACGAGCAGTACTTC. Translating it yields CASSLGRDHEQYF. The gene calls are TRBV12-3 or TRBV12-4 and TRBJ2-7; D is possibly TRBD1 or TRBD2 (5 bases each). V dropped 5 bases and J dropped 5 bases, with 13 bases sitting between them. This CDR3 is 13 amino acids long.

The CDR3, as DNA: TGCAGCGTCCAACGGGACACTTACGAGCAGTACTTC. Encoded protein: CSVQRDTYEQYF. The V call is TRBV29-1, the J call TRBJ2-7; perhaps TRBD1 as D (6 bases). CDR1 is SQVTM and CDR2 is ANQGSEA in the germline V gene. CDR3 length equals 12 residues. Trimming removed 6 bases from V and 4 bases from J, with 13 bases in between.

This chain joins TRBV20-1 and TRBJ2-1; TRBD1 matches 9 bases. The J call may be mistaken, given a closer DNA end match to TRBJ2-7. The CDR3 covers 15 residues. Germline lookup yields CDR1 DFQATT and CDR2 SNEGSKA (reference sequence). CDR3 DNA sequence: TGCAGTGCTAGATCCGGGACAGGGTCCTACAATGAGCAGTACTTC. Protein: CSARSGTGSYNEQYF.

The table lists this clonotype with a few counts. The chain employs TRBV12-3 or TRBV12-4 and TRBJ1-2, with D unclear. CDR3 length equals 13 residues. Trimming shortened V by 4 bases and J by 5 bases, and 11 bases separated the two germline ends. CDR3 loop: CASSSSLDYGYTF. In DNA, the CDR3 is TGTGCCAGCAGTTCCTCCCTAGATTATGGCTACACCTTC.

As to this clonotype: At one end the junction does not follow the germline gene, possibly because of a read error. The chain links TRBV11-2 to TRBJ2-1; no firm D call. The CDR3 is 14 amino acids. Germline V gives CDR1 SGHAT, CDR2 FQNNGV. CDR3 DNA: TGTGCCAGCAGCTTACGAGATCCGTACAATGAGCAGTGCTTC. Protein: CASSLRDPYNEQCF.

The chain has TRBV18 and TRBJ1-2; D not certain. Germline CDR1 is KGHSH and CDR2 is LQKENI. The CDR3 totals 13 residues. Trimming took off 3 bases at V and 8 bases at J, with 13 bases between the two ends. Written as DNA, the CDR3 is TGTGCCAGCTCACCGAGAGGGCCATGGGGCTACACCTTC. Its translation: CASSPRGPWGYTF.

This clonotype was observed a few times. This sequence joins TRBV7-9 and TRBJ2-6, with a tentative D call TRBD1 (6 bases). V shed 4 bases and J shed 0 bases, with 16 bases lying between them. Germline CDR1 is SEHNR and CDR2 is FQNEAQ (reference sequence). CDR3 length equals 18 residues. The CDR3 DNA is TGTGCCAGCAGCTCGACAGGAGCCTCTTCCTCTGGGGCCAACGTCCTGACTTTC. This encodes CASSSTGASSSGANVLTF.

The chain joins TRBV5-1 to TRBJ2-7; D possibly corresponds to TRBD2 (6 bases). The V end lost 3 bases, the J end lost 3 bases, and 10 bases lay between the germline ends. This CDR3 comprises 13 residues. In germline, CDR1 is SGHRS, CDR2 YFSETQ. CDR3 DNA: TGCGCCAGCAGCTGGGGACTCCTCTACGAGCAGTACTTC. Translated: CASSWGLLYEQYF. Full variable domain (missing parts from reference TRBV5-1 and TRBJ2-7): KAGVTQTPRYLIKTRGQQVTLSCSPISGHRSVSWYQQTPGQGLQFLFEYFSETQRNKGNFPGRFSGRQFSNSRSEMNVSTLELGDSALYLCASSWGLLYEQYFGPGTRLTVT.

This clonotype was detected only a few times. One base away lies a much larger clone, so this may be a sequencing read error. This chain links TRBV7-8 with TRBJ2-3; D is possibly TRBD1 or TRBD2 (5 bases each). The germline V gene has CDR1 SGHVS and CDR2 FQNEAQ. The CDR3 has 16 residues. Trimming shortened V by 5 bases and J by 0 bases, and 15 bases separated the two germline ends. The CDR3, as DNA: TGTGCCAGCAGCCGCCGGGGCAGATCTAGCACAGATACGCAGTATTTT. Amino acids: CASSRRGRSSTDTQYF.

This clonotype was observed a few times. The chain couples TRBV6-1 to TRBJ2-7; D is perhaps TRBD2 (6 bases). The CDR3 extends over 14 amino acids. Germline V gives CDR1 MNHNS, CDR2 SASEGT. V lost 2 bases and J 7 bases, leaving 15 bases between the germline ends. CDR3 nucleotide sequence: TGTGCCAGCAGTGAAAGGCGGGACGCGGGTGAGCAGTACTTC. Translated, it gives CASSERRDAGEQYF.

Regarding this clonotype: The junction and the germline gene differ at one end; a read error may be behind it. The genes are TRBV28 and TRBJ1-4, with TRBD1 matching 9 bases. Germline CDR1 MDHEN, CDR2 SYDVKM. The CDR3 runs to 18 residues. The CDR3 DNA is TGTGCCAGCAGTTTACTACCGACGGACAGGGGAGTACGAAAAAACCTGTTTTTT. Amino acids: CASSLLPTDRGVRKNLFF.

The CDR3 DNA sequence: TGTGCCAGCAGTTCAATAAGGACGGCTCTGGAAGCTTTCTTT. Protein product: CASSSIRTALEAFF. The genes are TRBV28 and TRBJ1-1; D is unresolved. CDR3 size: 14 residues. V lost 4 bases and J 8 bases, leaving 17 bases between the germline ends. Germline values: CDR1 MDHEN, CDR2 SYDVKM.

This clonotype came up a few times. The rearrangement links TRBV15 to TRBJ1-4; no clear D. The germline V gene encodes CDR1 LNHNV and CDR2 YYDKDF (reference sequence). Trimming shortened V by 1 base and J by 4 bases, and 10 bases separated the two germline ends. The CDR3 runs to 15 residues. CDR3 region: CATSRVNTNNEKLFF. CDR3 bases: TGTGCCACCAGCAGAGTTAACACCAATAATGAAAAACTGTTTTTT.

The chain couples TRBV25-1 to TRBJ1-1; D not certain. CDR3 size: 13 residues. V dropped 6 bases and J dropped 4 bases, with 12 bases sitting between them. In germline, CDR1 is MGHDK, CDR2 SYGVNS. CDR3 protein: CASSLHLFTEAFF. In nucleotides, the CDR3 is TGTGCCAGCAGCCTCCATCTATTCACTGAAGCTTTCTTT.

A few counts support this clonotype. The chain is built from TRBV27 and TRBJ1-1; D gene ambiguous. This CDR3 has 13 amino acids. Germline CDR1 is MNHEY and CDR2 is SMNVEV (reference sequence). V lost 3 bases to trimming and J lost 5 bases, with 10 bases between them. CDR3 DNA: TGTGCCAGCAGTTTTCTCCTTGGGACTGAAGCTTTCTTT. This gives the protein CASSFLLGTEAFF.

This clonotype appeared a few times. The rearrangement links TRBV12-3 or TRBV12-4 to TRBJ2-2; 7 bases line up with TRBD2. J lost 6 bases, V lost 7 bases, and 8 bases had no gene match. The CDR3 consists of 14 residues. The CDR3, as DNA: TGTGCCAGCACCATAGGGCTAGCGGCCGGGGAGCTGTTTTTT. It translates to CASTIGLAAGELFF.

V and J are TRBV9 and TRBJ2-4; D gene unclear. The germline CDR1 and CDR2 sequences are SGDLS and YYNGEE. This CDR3 region has 13 residues. V was shortened by 3 bases and J by 8 bases, with 12 bases between the two germline ends. The CDR3 protein is CASSGGSLDIQYF. DNA for the CDR3: TGTGCCAGCAGCGGCGGTTCCTTGGACATTCAGTACTTC.

This clonotype was found many times. This chain uses TRBV20-1 with TRBJ2-7; 13 positions agree with TRBD2. The CDR3 spans 16 residues. In germline, CDR1 is DFQATT, CDR2 SNEGSKA (reference sequence). V shed 1 base, J shed 1 base, and the junction held 4 bases outside the gene matches. In DNA, the CDR3 is TGCAGTGCTAGAGCGTGGACTAGCGGGAGATCCTACGAGCAGTACTTC. Translating gives CSARAWTSGRSYEQYF.

In the case of this clonotype: Sequence at one end of the junction differs from germline and may be a read error. J is TRBJ2-1 and V is TRBV4-3; no clear D. In germline, CDR1 is LGHNA, CDR2 YSLEER. This CDR3 comprises 13 residues. The CDR3 reads CASSLSWYNEQFF. DNA of the CDR3: TGCGCCAGTAGCCTCAGCTGGTACAATGAGCAGTTCTTC.

This clonotype was recorded a few times. V usage is TRBV13 and J usage is TRBJ2-1; D is unresolved. Between the trimmed V and J ends, which lost 1 base and 5 bases, there was a span of 18 bases. CDR1 and CDR2 from the germline V gene are PRHDT and FYEKMQ (reference sequence). The CDR3 runs to 17 residues. CDR3 amino acids: CASSLESVLSGDNEQFF. CDR3 nucleotides: TGTGCCAGCAGCTTAGAATCGGTTCTTTCGGGTGACAATGAGCAGTTCTTC.